The 20 T cell receptor beta chains listed next were all sequenced from one sample in a study of vaccination and CD4 T cells after COVID-19 (dated by TCRdb to between 2021 and 2022). The treatment or condition label, as the study defines it: 10-day PBMC culture with coronavirus spike peptide pools or control peptides (ViraFEST assay). Library generation was performed with PCR. Instrument on record: Illumina iSeq 100. TCR sequencing of DNA from cultured CD4+ T cells used the Oncomine TCR Beta short-read assay at the Johns Hopkins FTIC core. TCRdb's own reprocessing of the public reads used fastp at Q25 and MiXCR and kept productive beta chains. Under each unique CDR3 protein, matching rows form one entry showing the most common genes and DNA. The sample data list approximately 11,000 distinct CDR3 sequences, and 20% to 25% of these were observed just once. The ten largest clones represent roughly 25% of the sample.

Antigens of these TCRs are unknown. Sequenced here: CD4+ T cells from blood, cultured in vitro, sampled before SARS-CoV-2 vaccination. All receptors come from a human donor who received a COVID-19 vaccine.

The chain carries TRBV12-3 or TRBV12-4 and TRBJ1-2; D unclear. Trimming stripped 2 bases from V and 2 bases from J, with 9 bases between. The length of the CDR3 is 14 residues. DNA for the CDR3: TGTGCCAGCAGTTTACACGAGAGGAACTATGGCTACACCTTC. This sequence encodes CASSLHERNYGYTF.

This clonotype has more than one count but fewer than ten. This chain links TRBV5-4 with TRBJ2-3, with a possible D match to TRBD2 (5 bases). Germline V CDR1 and CDR2: SGHNT, YYREEE (reference sequence). The CDR3 extends over 13 amino acids. V was pared by 5 bases and J by 1 base, with 8 bases between. The CDR3 reads CASSNSGTDTQYF. The DNA of the CDR3 is TGTGCCAGCAGTAATAGCGGCACAGATACGCAGTATTTT.

Only a few counts were recorded for this clonotype. The gene calls are TRBV7-2 and TRBJ1-2; possible D gene TRBD1, 5 bases. Trimming left V 4 bases short and J 9 bases short, with 15 bases between. The CDR3 consists of 13 residues. The germline V gene encodes CDR1 SGHTA and CDR2 FQGNSA. The DNA for the CDR3 is TGTGCCAGCAGCTCTTATCAGGGTCCGCGCTACACCTTC. This encodes CASSSYQGPRYTF.

J is TRBJ1-1 and V is TRBV19, with a weak D call TRBD1 (5 bases). The V gene lost 4 bases and the J gene lost 7 bases, with 16 bases spanning the gap. Germline V gene lookup returns CDR1 LNHDA and CDR2 SQIVND (reference sequence). The CDR3 extends over 14 amino acids. CDR3 loop: CASSKGTETYEAFF. CDR3 nucleotide sequence: TGTGCCAGTAGTAAGGGGACCGAAACGTATGAAGCTTTCTTT.

This clonotype was observed a handful of times. The CDR3 DNA sequence: TGTGCCAGCAGCGTAGCCGGTGAAGCTTTCTTT. Translating it yields CASSVAGEAFF. The rearrangement links TRBV2 to TRBJ1-1; D is ambiguous. Deletions cut 6 bases from V and 7 bases from J, with 9 bases between. The germline gives CDR1 SNHLY, CDR2 FYNNEI. The CDR3 spans 11 residues. Using reference TRBV2 and TRBJ1-1 for the parts outside the CDR3, the full variable domain is EPEVTQTPSHQVTQMGQEVILRCVPISNHLYFYWYRQILGQKVEFLVSFYNNEISEKSEIFDDQFSVERPDGSNFTLKIRSTKLEDSAMYFCASSVAGEAFFGQGTRLTVV.

This clonotype was seen more than once but under ten times. The V and J genes are TRBV20-1 and TRBJ2-2, with TRBD2 identical over 12 bases. CDR1 and CDR2 from the germline V gene are DFQATT and SNEGSKA (reference sequence). V lost 0 bases to trimming and J lost 7 bases; unmatched junction nucleotides: 9. The CDR3 extends over 17 amino acids. In DNA, the CDR3 is TGCAGTGCTAGAGAGGGGCTAGCGGGGGGGCTGGGCGGGGAGCTGTTTTTT. Its protein is CSAREGLAGGLGGELFF.

This clonotype turned up a few times. The chain joins TRBV12-3 or TRBV12-4 to TRBJ2-7; D might be TRBD1 (6 bases). Trimming took off 6 bases at V and 0 bases at J, with 12 bases between the two ends. This CDR3 is 14 amino acids long. The CDR3 coding sequence is TGTGCCAGCAGCCGGGACATTAGCTCCTACGAGCAGTACTTC. This encodes CASSRDISSYEQYF.

A few counts support this clonotype. V and J are TRBV20-1 and TRBJ1-4; tentative D call: TRBD1 (5 bases). Germline V gives CDR1 DFQATT, CDR2 SNEGSKA (reference sequence). Trimming took 3 bases from V and 7 from J, leaving 9 bases between them. CDR3 length: 12 residues. CDR3 nucleotide sequence: TGCAGTGCTAGCCAGGGTGCTGAAAAACTGTTTTTT. It is translated as CSASQGAEKLFF.

A few counts support this clonotype. CDR3 in amino acids: CASSIDWAREGQPQHF. The CDR3 nucleotides are TGTGCCAGTAGTATAGATTGGGCCAGGGAAGGTCAGCCCCAGCATTTT. V usage is TRBV19 and J usage is TRBJ1-5; D might be TRBD1 (5 bases). Germline assignment: CDR1 LNHDA and CDR2 SQIVND (reference sequence). V was cut by 0 bases and J by 6 bases, with 15 bases left in between. This CDR3 is 16 amino acids long. Drawing the rest from reference TRBV19 and TRBJ1-5, the complete variable domain is DGGITQSPKYLFRKEGQNVTLSCEQNLNHDAMYWYRQDPGQGLRLIYYSQIVNDFQKGDIAEGYSVSREKKESFPLTVTSAQKNPTAFYLCASSIDWAREGQPQHFGDGTRLSIL.

The CDR3 DNA reads TGTGCCAGCAGAAGGACAGGGGGCACTAGCGGGGGGGCCGTAGATACGCAGTATTTT. This encodes CASRRTGGTSGGAVDTQYF. The chain is built from TRBV6-1 and TRBJ2-3, with TRBD2 identical over 13 bases. The V gene's germline CDR1 is MNHNS and CDR2 SASEGT. Losses at the gene ends were 6 bases for V and 5 bases for J; bases not matched to a gene: 17. The CDR3 contains 19 residues.

The V gene is TRBV20-1, the J gene TRBJ2-3; TRBD2 might be the D (6 bases). The germline V gene has CDR1 DFQATT and CDR2 SNEGSKA (reference sequence). The CDR3 contains 18 residues. Between the trimmed V and J ends, which lost 3 bases and 4 bases, there was a span of 26 bases. As DNA, the CDR3 is TGCAGTGCTAGGAGAAGGAGTGCGGGGATTAGTTTTGCAGATACGCAGTATTTT. This gives the protein CSARRRSAGISFADTQYF.

This chain's CDR3 is CASSLAYGRNTEAFF. The DNA for the CDR3 is TGTGCCAGCAGCTTGGCCTATGGGAGGAACACTGAAGCTTTCTTT. J is TRBJ1-1 and V is TRBV5-5; D uncertain. The length of the CDR3 is 15 residues. V dropped 0 bases and J dropped 1 base, with 10 bases sitting between them. The germline V gene encodes CDR1 SGHKS and CDR2 YYEKEE (reference sequence).

This chain joins TRBV9 and TRBJ2-1, with a weak D call TRBD1 (6 bases). The CDR3 has 15 residues. Germline V gene sequence: CDR1 SGDLS, CDR2 YYNGEE. Trimming removed 0 bases at V and 3 bases at J, with 10 bases between. The CDR3 protein is CASSVEGTSYNEQFF. CDR3 sequence (DNA): TGTGCCAGCAGCGTAGAAGGGACAAGCTACAATGAGCAGTTCTTC.

This clonotype has just a few counts. J is TRBJ2-3 and V is TRBV10-3; 8 nucleotides match TRBD2. The CDR3 spans 17 residues. V shed 3 bases and J 1 base; nucleotides not matched to a gene: 9. CDR1 and CDR2 from the germline V gene are ENHRY and SYGVKD. The CDR3 sequence: CAISDYRAGVGTDTQYF. In nucleotides, the CDR3 is TGTGCCATCAGTGATTACCGAGCGGGGGTTGGCACAGATACGCAGTATTTT.

The chain recombines TRBV6-5 with TRBJ1-2, with D hard to call. Germline CDR1 MNHEY, CDR2 SVGAGI. This CDR3 has 13 residues. Deletions cut 0 bases from V and 9 bases from J, with 11 bases between. In DNA, the CDR3 is TGTGCCAGCAGTTACTCGCCAGGCGGGCGCTACACCTTC. Translation: CASSYSPGGRYTF.

This clonotype showed up just a few times. The chain combines TRBV11-3 with TRBJ2-7, with unresolved D. The V gene lost 5 bases and the J gene lost 3 bases, with 17 bases spanning the gap. The CDR3 has 15 amino acids. Germline V gene sequence: CDR1 SGHNT, CDR2 YENEEA. The CDR3 nucleotides read TGTGCCAGCAGCCTCGTCCCAAAACCCCTCTACGAGCAGTACTTC. It encodes CASSLVPKPLYEQYF.

This chain connects TRBV28 to TRBJ2-6; maybe TRBD1 (5 bases). The CDR3 has 15 amino acids. With 6 bases removed from V and 0 bases from J, the gap between germline ends came to 9 bases. Germline CDR1 MDHEN, CDR2 SYDVKM. The DNA for the CDR3 is TGTGCCAGCAGGGTAGGGGTCTCTGGGGCCAACGTCCTGACTTTC. It encodes CASRVGVSGANVLTF.

This chain uses TRBV20-1 with TRBJ2-3; D is uncertain. Germline V gene lookup returns CDR1 DFQATT and CDR2 SNEGSKA (reference sequence). V was clipped by 3 bases and J by 2 bases, with 15 bases between them. This CDR3 comprises 15 residues. The CDR3 bases are TGCAGTGCTAGGGACCCTCGCCGCCCCACAGATACGCAGTATTTT. It translates to CSARDPRRPTDTQYF.

The chain uses TRBV6-2 or TRBV6-3 and TRBJ2-5; D remains ambiguous. The CDR3 runs to 13 residues. V was trimmed by 6 bases and J by 0 bases, leaving 8 bases between them. From germline, CDR1 is MNHEY and CDR2 SVGEGT. The CDR3 bases are TGTGCCAGCAGACACGATGACCAAGAGACCCAGTACTTC. Translation gives CASRHDDQETQYF.

V gene TRBV20-1 combines with J gene TRBJ2-1; D call uncertain. The ends were cut back, 0 bases at V and 0 bases at J, with 9 bases in the middle. Germline CDR1 DFQATT, CDR2 SNEGSKA (reference sequence). This CDR3 is built from 15 residues. For the CDR3, the DNA is TGCAGTGCTAGAGATGTTGCTAGCTCCTACAATGAGCAGTTCTTC. It is translated as CSARDVASSYNEQFF.